This section outlines one T cell receptor (beta chain) sequence together with its context. Its antigen is undetermined. Libraries were prepared by immunoSEQ multiplex PCR; TCRdb keeps only in-frame clonotypes and omits some of them. The table lists 75,000 to 100,000 clones, 90% to 95% of them singletons, with 4.7% in the top ten. This CDR3 has 15 residues. V gave up 3 bases and J gave up 0 bases, with 9 bases separating them. Germline loops: CDR1 MNHNS, CDR2 SASEGT. This sample was taken from a study of Tregs in tolerant kidney transplant recipients. Study findings and constraints: No direct test of biological reproducibility was done here.

The receptor was derived from a human donor in good health. The sequencing input was CD8+ T cells from blood. The chain combines TRBV6-1 with TRBJ1-3; the D is unclear. This CDR3 reads CASSESHGSGNTIYF. The CDR3 DNA follows: TGTGCCAGCAGTGAGTCCCATGGCTCTGGAAACACCATATATTTT.